This TCR beta chain was identified during a study of T-cell memory formation after mild COVID-19. Study-wide results and limits: Clones shrinking from day 15 to 85 showed even CD4/CD8 mixes; later expanders tilted CD4+.

TCRdb recomputed calls from the 5' RACE reads with MiXCR, one row per CDR3 protein. The repertoire holds approximately 290,000 distinct CDR3 sequences, with roughly 15% as singletons. Germline-derived CDR1 and CDR2 are SGHNT and YYREEE (reference sequence). V lost 2 bases, J lost 5 bases, and 13 bases lay in between. The CDR3 length is 15 residues. This clonotype has only a few counts. The antigen remains undetermined. Sequenced sample: PBMCs or a T cell subset sorted from them (not recorded which). The sequence was collected from a man between 18 and 29 years old who had mild COVID-19 (a few samples of this study predate the infection). Cell type and time point are not known. V gene TRBV5-4 combines with J gene TRBJ2-2; perhaps TRBD1 as D (7 bases). Here the CDR3 reads CASSFQGGITGELFF. Here the CDR3 DNA reads TGTGCCAGCAGCTTCCAGGGGGGTATTACCGGGGAGCTGTTTTTT.